One and the same sample provided the 6 T cell receptor beta chains below, sequenced in a study of T cells in localized non-small cell lung cancer. Sequencing was performed with immunoSEQ multiplex PCR; in TCRdb, only in-frame clones are kept and a portion is missing. The sample holds 2,000 to 2,500 clones, under 25% seen once. The sample was lung tumor tissue, taken before any cancer treatment. The receptors originated from a woman between 35 and 70 years old with stage I lung adenocarcinoma.

This clone was counted a few times. The V and J genes are TRBV19 and TRBJ1-4, with 8 bases that match TRBD1. Germline CDR1 reads LNHDA; CDR2 reads SQIVND (reference sequence). The CDR3 covers 13 residues. V gave up 5 bases and J gave up 8 bases; unmatched junction bases: 4. The CDR3 DNA sequence: TGTGCCAGTAGTGGACAGGGAGGGGAAAAACTGTTTTTT. As protein: CASSGQGGEKLFF.

The rearrangement links TRBV1 to TRBJ2-7. TRBV1 is a recognized pseudogene. The length of the CDR3 is 12 residues. CDR3 protein: CASSPGGPEQYF. The CDR3 DNA sequence: TGCGCCAGCAGTCCTGGTGGACCCGAGCAGTACTTC.

The chain recombines TRBV6-8 with TRBJ2-2; tentatively, D is TRBD1 or TRBD2 (5 bases each). CDR3 length equals 13 residues. The germline gives CDR1 MNHGY, CDR2 SAAAGT. Trimming removed 6 bases at V and 8 bases at J, with 13 bases between. CDR3 sequence (DNA): TGTGCCAGCAGGCCTCCGGGACGAGGGGAGCTGTTTTTT. Translating gives CASRPPGRGELFF.

The rearrangement uses TRBV5-1 and TRBJ1-3; possible D gene TRBD1, 6 bases. The length of the CDR3 is 15 residues. Germline values: CDR1 SGHRS, CDR2 YFSETQ. Trimming cost V 1 base and J 3 bases, with 11 bases left between them. CDR3 residues: CASSLSGDIGNTIYF. The CDR3 DNA reads TGCGCCAGCAGCTTGTCAGGGGACATTGGAAACACCATATATTTT.

This clone appeared a few times. The chain links TRBV9 to TRBJ1-3; 7 bases map to TRBD1. The CDR3 spans 16 residues. V lost 4 bases to trimming and J lost 4 bases; unmatched junction nucleotides: 11. The V gene's germline CDR1 is SGDLS and CDR2 YYNGEE. The CDR3, as DNA: TGTGCCAGCAGCTTAAATTGGGGACAGTTAGGAAACACCATATATTTT. Translated, it gives CASSLNWGQLGNTIYF.

The genes are TRBV27 and TRBJ2-6; D is possibly TRBD1 or TRBD2 (5 bases each). The V end was cut by 3 bases, the J end by 1 base, with 7 bases between. The CDR3 extends over 15 amino acids. CDR1 and CDR2 (germline): MNHEY, SMNVEV (reference sequence). The CDR3 region is CASSLWGSGANVLTF. The CDR3 region has the DNA TGTGCCAGCAGTTTGTGGGGGTCTGGGGCCAACGTCCTGACTTTC.